These T cell receptor beta chains were read from a single sample in a study of post-analysis software for immune sequencing data. TCRdb fed the PCR reads into MiXCR, producing one record per CDR3 protein. The table records some 800,000 distinct CDR3 sequences, roughly 46% of them present only once. Sequencing was carried out using blood. The receptors come from a girl aged 10-17 years with multiple sclerosis. CDR3s include the opening cysteine and the closing phenylalanine or tryptophan. The D gene is left open where the match is weak. Some rows have no size entry. The others give once, few or many, or a class for an expanded clone.

CDR3: CSVELTGVSSYEQYF
DNA: TGCAGCGTTGAGCTAACAGGGGTGAGCTCCTACGAGCAGTACTTC
J: TRBJ2-7
D: TRBD1
size: many
V: TRBV29-1

CDR3: CASSEAWASGSPEQYF
DNA: TGTGCCAGCAGTGAAGCCTGGGCGAGCGGGAGTCCCGAGCAGTACTTC
J: TRBJ2-7
D: TRBD2
size: .
V: TRBV6-1

CDR3: CASSLTDTRNYEQYF
DNA: TGTGCCAGCAGCCTTACGGACACGAGAAACTACGAGCAGTACTTC
J: TRBJ2-7
D: .
size: .
V: TRBV5-5

CDR3: CASRSAGDEQFF
DNA: TGTGCCAGCCGATCAGCGGGGGATGAGCAGTTCTTC
J: TRBJ2-1
D: TRBD2
size: few
V: TRBV7-6

CDR3: CATSGGQSNQPQHF
DNA: TGTGCCACCAGTGGAGGACAGAGCAATCAGCCCCAGCATTTT
J: TRBJ1-5
D: .
size: .
V: TRBV24-1

CDR3: CASSLGGTGSANVLTF
DNA: TGCGCCAGCAGCTTGGGCGGTACAGGGAGTGCCAACGTCCTGACTTTC
J: TRBJ2-6
D: .
size: many
V: TRBV5-1

CDR3: CAIIRDRMNTGELFF
DNA: TGTGCCATCATACGGGACAGGATGAACACCGGGGAGCTGTTTTTT
J: TRBJ2-2
D: TRBD1
size: few
V: TRBV10-3

CDR3: CASSAETVPNSPLHF
DNA: TGTGCCAGCAGCGCCGAGACAGTTCCGAATTCACCCCTCCACTTT
J: TRBJ1-6
D: .
size: .
V: TRBV7-8

CDR3: CAISESLGEDTQYF
DNA: TGTGCCATCAGTGAGAGTCTAGGGGAAGATACGCAGTATTTT
J: TRBJ2-3
D: .
size: few
V: TRBV10-3

CDR3: CATRGGTSGSYEQYF
DNA: TGTGCCACAAGGGGCGGGACTAGCGGGTCCTACGAGCAGTACTTC
J: TRBJ2-7
D: TRBD2
size: few
V: TRBV6-2/TRBV6-3

CDR3: CASSAGLNTGELFF
DNA: TGCGCCAGCAGCGCGGGACTAAACACCGGGGAGCTGTTTTTT
J: TRBJ2-2
D: TRBD2
size: .
V: TRBV5-1

CDR3: CASSGVGRGSSGANVLTF
DNA: TGTGCCAGCAGTGGTGTGGGCAGGGGTTCTTCTGGGGCCAACGTCCTGACTTTC
J: TRBJ2-6
D: .
size: once
V: TRBV2

CDR3: CASSLRGDTYEQYF
DNA: TGCGCCAGCAGCTTGAGAGGGGACACCTACGAGCAGTACTTC
J: TRBJ2-7
D: .
size: .
V: TRBV5-1

CDR3: CSVDSGRGETQYF
DNA: TGCAGCGTTGATAGCGGGAGAGGGGAGACCCAGTACTTC
J: TRBJ2-5
D: TRBD2
size: .
V: TRBV29-1

CDR3: CARPTGQGKIGYTF
DNA: TGTGCCAGGCCTACCGGACAGGGCAAAATAGGCTACACCTTC
J: TRBJ1-2
D: TRBD1
size: .
V: TRBV2

CDR3: CASRPGTYNEQFF
DNA: TGCGCCAGCAGGCCCGGGACCTACAATGAGCAGTTCTTC
J: TRBJ2-1
D: .
size: few
V: TRBV5-1

CDR3: CASSSRTRTYEQYF
DNA: TGTGCCAGCAGTTCCCGGACTAGAACCTACGAGCAGTACTTC
J: TRBJ2-7
D: TRBD2
size: few
V: TRBV28

CDR3: CASSQEVGLGAFF
DNA: TGTGCCAGCAGCCAAGAAGTTGGGTTGGGAGCTTTCTTT
J: TRBJ1-1
D: .
size: few
V: TRBV14

CDR3: CASSALAGPIYEQYF
DNA: TGTGCCAGCAGCGCACTAGCGGGACCGATCTACGAGCAGTACTTC
J: TRBJ2-7
D: TRBD2
size: .
V: TRBV7-2

CDR3: CASSYSGVRVDEQYF
DNA: TGTGCCAGCAGTTACTCGGGTGTCAGGGTGGACGAGCAGTACTTC
J: TRBJ2-7
D: .
size: .
V: TRBV6-5

CDR3: CASSRQGTPETQYF
DNA: TGTGCCAGCAGCCGTCAAGGGACACCGGAGACCCAGTACTTC
J: TRBJ2-5
D: .
size: few
V: TRBV7-2

CDR3: CSVTTGPYGYTF
DNA: TGCAGCGTGACGACCGGCCCCTATGGCTACACCTTC
J: TRBJ1-2
D: .
size: few
V: TRBV29-1

CDR3: CASSPQGLVGTDTQYF
DNA: TGTGCCAGCAGTCCCCAGGGACTAGTTGGCACAGATACGCAGTATTTT
J: TRBJ2-3
D: TRBD2
size: .
V: TRBV12-3/TRBV12-4

CDR3: CSAREGRWVADTQYF
DNA: TGCAGTGCTAGAGAGGGCAGATGGGTGGCAGATACGCAGTATTTT
J: TRBJ2-3
D: .
size: few
V: TRBV20-1

CDR3: CASSLEGIQPYEQYF
DNA: TGTGCCAGCAGCTTAGAGGGGATCCAACCCTACGAGCAGTACTTC
J: TRBJ2-7
D: .
size: .
V: TRBV7-9

CDR3: CASSLAGGNYEQYF
DNA: TGTGCCAGCAGTTTAGCCGGGGGAAACTACGAGCAGTACTTC
J: TRBJ2-7
D: .
size: few
V: TRBV12-3/TRBV12-4

CDR3: CASSRGGTSGINQPQHF
DNA: TGTGCCAGCAGCCGGGGAGGGACCTCGGGGATCAATCAGCCCCAGCATTTT
J: TRBJ1-5
D: .
size: .
V: TRBV3-1

CDR3: CASSPLGGNEQYF
DNA: TGTGCCAGCAGTCCATTGGGAGGGAACGAGCAGTACTTC
J: TRBJ2-7
D: TRBD2
size: .
V: TRBV4-2

CDR3: CASGSSAVELYEQYF
DNA: TGTGCCAGCGGCTCTAGCGCCGTGGAACTCTACGAGCAGTACTTC
J: TRBJ2-7
D: .
size: .
V: TRBV12-3/TRBV12-4

CDR3: CASSLDGMSADAQYF
DNA: TGTGCCAGCAGTTTGGACGGAATGTCCGCAGATGCGCAGTATTTT
J: TRBJ2-3
D: .
size: .
V: TRBV12-3/TRBV12-4

CDR3: CASSLGSQSTDTQYF
DNA: TGTGCCAGCAGTTTAGGCAGTCAGAGCACAGATACGCAGTATTTT
J: TRBJ2-3
D: .
size: many
V: TRBV12-3/TRBV12-4

CDR3: CASSRTTGTQPQHF
DNA: TGTGCCAGCAGTCGAACGACAGGGACGCAGCCCCAGCATTTT
J: TRBJ1-5
D: TRBD1
size: .
V: TRBV12-3/TRBV12-4

CDR3: CASSSLTSGRTYEQYF
DNA: TGTGCCAGCAGCTCTCTGACTAGCGGGAGGACCTACGAGCAGTACTTC
J: TRBJ2-7
D: TRBD2
size: .
V: TRBV7-2

CDR3: CSASGLPYEQYF
DNA: TGCAGTGCTAGCGGACTACCGTACGAGCAGTACTTC
J: TRBJ2-7
D: .
size: .
V: TRBV20-1

CDR3: CSALDRLGQPQHF
DNA: TGCAGCGCCTTGGACCGCCTAGGTCAGCCCCAGCATTTT
J: TRBJ1-5
D: .
size: .
V: TRBV29-1

CDR3: CSATQLGLETQYF
DNA: TGCAGTGCTACCCAACTAGGGTTGGAGACCCAGTACTTC
J: TRBJ2-5
D: .
size: few
V: TRBV20-1

CDR3: CASSLVLGGGYTF
DNA: TGTGCCAGCAGTTTAGTCCTTGGTGGCGGCTACACCTTC
J: TRBJ1-2
D: .
size: .
V: TRBV28

CDR3: CASSPSPRISSYEQYF
DNA: TGTGCCAGCAGCCCCTCCCCGCGGATTAGCTCCTACGAGCAGTACTTC
J: TRBJ2-7
D: .
size: .
V: TRBV6-6

CDR3: CASGPRLAGEYEQYF
DNA: TGCGCCAGCGGCCCTAGACTAGCGGGAGAATACGAGCAGTACTTC
J: TRBJ2-7
D: TRBD2
size: .
V: TRBV5-1

CDR3: CASSQYPGQGRDGYTF
DNA: TGTGCCAGCAGCCAATACCCCGGACAGGGGCGGGATGGCTACACCTTC
J: TRBJ1-2
D: TRBD1
size: few
V: TRBV3-1

CDR3: CASSLVVARGQETQYF
DNA: TGTGCCAGCAGTTTAGTGGTCGCCAGGGGGCAAGAGACCCAGTACTTC
J: TRBJ2-5
D: TRBD1
size: .
V: TRBV12-3/TRBV12-4

CDR3: CASSLGGGSGYTF
DNA: TGTGCCAGCAGTTTAGGGGGGGGCAGTGGCTACACCTTC
J: TRBJ1-2
D: .
size: .
V: TRBV27

CDR3: CASSQGFQHQETQYF
DNA: TGCGCCAGCAGCCAAGGGTTCCAGCATCAAGAGACCCAGTACTTC
J: TRBJ2-5
D: .
size: .
V: TRBV4-3

CDR3: CSASSRVPLYEQYF
DNA: TGCAGTGCTAGTTCCCGGGTGCCCCTCTACGAGCAGTACTTC
J: TRBJ2-7
D: .
size: once
V: TRBV20-1

CDR3: CASSQDVAPLGYTF
DNA: TGCGCCAGCAGCCAAGATGTCGCCCCTTTGGGCTACACCTTC
J: TRBJ1-2
D: .
size: .
V: TRBV4-3

CDR3: CASSARQVTNSGANVPTF
DNA: TGTGCCAGCAGCGCAAGGCAGGTTACTAACTCTGGGGCCAACGTCCCGACTTTC
J: TRBJ2-6
D: .
size: .
V: TRBV7-9